Shown below are 9 T cell receptor beta chains from a single sample sequenced in a study of cytomegalovirus exposure and HLA in healthy donors. Clones were read by immunoSEQ multiplex PCR, and TCRdb kept only the in-frame ones, dropping some. The table has around 300,000 clones, roughly 85% seen once. The sample taken for sequencing was PBMCs. The receptors come from a woman between 18 and 30 years old in good health and CMV-seronegative.

This chain links TRBV4-1 with TRBJ2-7, with a tentative D call TRBD2 (5 bases). Deletions cut 1 base from V and 2 bases from J, with 12 bases between. CDR1 and CDR2 from the germline V gene are MGHRA and YSYEKL. The CDR3 covers 15 residues. CDR3 sequence (DNA): TGCGCCAGCAGCCAAGGCCGGGAATCGGCCTACGAGCAGTACTTC. This encodes CASSQGRESAYEQYF.

The chain has TRBV7-9 and TRBJ1-1, with D perhaps TRBD1 (5 bases). The CDR3 loop spans 13 amino acids. Germline values: CDR1 SEHNR, CDR2 FQNEAQ (reference sequence). V was pared by 6 bases and J by 6 bases, with 14 bases between. Written as DNA, the CDR3 is TGTGCCAGCAGGCCCGAAGGGGTCGCTGAAGCTTTCTTT. Protein product: CASRPEGVAEAFF.

The chain links TRBV29-1 to TRBJ2-5; D is perhaps TRBD2 (6 bases). This CDR3 spans 15 amino acids. V was cut by 3 bases and J by 2 bases, with 16 bases left in between. The germline V gene has CDR1 SQVTM and CDR2 ANQGSEA. The CDR3 region has the DNA TGCAGCGTTGAGGCTCCGGGACTCGCACAAGAGACCCAGTACTTC. Protein sequence: CSVEAPGLAQETQYF.

The chain employs TRBV5-4 and TRBJ2-7; TRBD2 might be the D (6 bases). The CDR3 is 15 residues long. CDR1 is SGHNT and CDR2 is YYREEE in the germline V gene (reference sequence). V was shortened by 4 bases and J by 0 bases, with 14 bases between the two germline ends. The CDR3 DNA is TGTGCCAGCAGCGCCCGGGACGGGAGCTCCTACGAGCAGTACTTC. Translated: CASSARDGSSYEQYF.

In its sample, this clone was seen once. The rearrangement joins TRBV6-5 to TRBJ1-2; TRBD1 might be the D (5 bases). This CDR3 contains 14 residues. Germline-derived CDR1 and CDR2 are MNHEY and SVGAGI. The V gene lost 6 bases and the J gene lost 4 bases, with 15 bases spanning the gap. DNA of the CDR3: TGTGCCAGCAGCCGCCCCGGGGGTGGCTATGGCTACACCTTC. This encodes CASSRPGGGYGYTF.

The chain links TRBV6-6 to TRBJ1-2; D is possibly TRBD1 (5 bases). Germline loops: CDR1 MNHNY, CDR2 SVGAGI (reference sequence). The V end lost 2 bases, the J end lost 4 bases, and 11 bases lay between the germline ends. The CDR3 is 14 amino acids. CDR3 amino acids: CASSYDSQSYGYTF. CDR3 bases: TGTGCCAGCAGTTACGACAGCCAAAGCTATGGCTACACCTTC.

In DNA form, the CDR3 reads TGTGCCAGCAGTTCCACTAGCGGGGGCTCCTACGAGCAGTACTTC. Translated: CASSSTSGGSYEQYF. This chain connects TRBV6-5 to TRBJ2-7; 11 positions match TRBD2. This CDR3 is built from 15 residues. The V gene end was trimmed by 4 bases and the J gene end by 0 bases; junction bases not matched to a gene: 2. Germline V gene lookup returns CDR1 MNHEY and CDR2 SVGAGI.

The CDR3 here is CASKFQGAPFHEQYF. The CDR3 DNA reads TGTGCCAGCAAGTTTCAGGGGGCTCCCTTCCACGAGCAGTACTTC. The chain links TRBV2 to TRBJ2-7, with 8 nucleotides matching TRBD1. In germline, CDR1 is SNHLY, CDR2 FYNNEI. The CDR3 consists of 15 residues. V dropped 7 bases and J dropped 5; count of bases not matched to a gene: 13.

The chain is built from TRBV9 and TRBJ1-2; D gene ambiguous. CDR1 is SGDLS, CDR2 YYNGEE, per germline. The CDR3 is 15 residues long. V lost 0 bases, J lost 2 bases, and 11 bases lay in between. The CDR3 spells CASSVEQSFNYGYTF. DNA for the CDR3: TGTGCCAGCAGCGTAGAGCAATCTTTCAACTATGGCTACACCTTC.